These T cell receptor beta chains were read from a single sample in a study of blood T cell repertoires in COVID-19. Assay: immunoSEQ multiplex PCR; the TCRdb copy retains only in-frame clones and omits some. The top ten hold less than 20% of the sample, which has around 260,000 clones, 80% to 85% seen once. The source material was peripheral blood. Receptors were obtained from a person aged 65-85 years with COVID-19, enrolled during active disease. CDR3s include the opening cysteine and the closing phenylalanine or tryptophan. D genes are given only for firm matches. For some rows the clone size is stated as once, few or many, or as a class when expanded; others skip it.

d_gene	v_gene	j_gene	abundance	CDR3nt	CDR3aa
TRBD1	TRBV5-4	TRBJ1-1	once	TGTGCCAGCACCCAGGGGGTAGGGAACACTGAAGCTTTCTTT	CASTQGVGNTEAFF
TRBD1	TRBV28	TRBJ1-4	.	TGTGCCAGCAGTTTTGTGGGACAGGGTAATGAAAAACTGTTTTTT	CASSFVGQGNEKLFF
.	TRBV7-2	TRBJ2-1	.	TGTGCCAGCAACCCAAGGGGGTCCAACAATGAGCAGTTCTTC	CASNPRGSNNEQFF
TRBD2	TRBV11-2	TRBJ2-3	.	TGTGCCAGCAGCTCCCGACTAGCGGGATCCACAGATACGCAGTATTTT	CASSSRLAGSTDTQYF
TRBD2	TRBV7-8	TRBJ2-2	.	TGTGCCAGCAGCCCCCGGCGACTAGCGGGACAGACCGGGGAGCTGTTTTTT	CASSPRRLAGQTGELFF
TRBD2	TRBV6-4	TRBJ2-1	.	TGTGCCAGCAGTGCTACTAGCGGGAGGTTGGATGAGCAGTTCTTC	CASSATSGRLDEQFF
TRBD2	TRBV6-2/TRBV6-3	TRBJ2-3	few	TGTGCCAGCAGCCCGGGGGGGGTTACGCAGTATTTT	CASSPGGVTQYF
.	TRBV27	TRBJ2-7	few	TGTGCCAGCAGTTCAAACTCCTACGAGCAGTACTTC	CASSSNSYEQYF
.	TRBV28	TRBJ1-2	once	TGTGCCACCCAGACAGTTCCTGGCTACACCTTC	CATQTVPGYTF
.	TRBV7-8	TRBJ1-1	.	TGTGCCAGCAGCTACTCACAGGGTCTCGGAGCTTTCTTT	CASSYSQGLGAFF
TRBD2	TRBV4-2	TRBJ2-1	.	TGTGCCAGCAGCCAAGGTGAAGCGGGAAGAACATACAATGAGCAGTTCTTC	CASSQGEAGRTYNEQFF
.	TRBV6-6	TRBJ1-1	.	TGTGCCAGCAGTTACTATAAAAAAGTGGAACAGGAAGCTTTCTTT	CASSYYKKVEQEAFF
.	TRBV13	TRBJ1-5	.	TGTGCCAGCAGCTTATCCCAGGGTCCGGGTCAGCCCCAGCATTTT	CASSLSQGPGQPQHF
.	TRBV6-2/TRBV6-3	TRBJ1-2	.	TGTGCCAGCAGTACAGGGCCCTATGGCTACACCTTC	CASSTGPYGYTF
TRBD1	TRBV27	TRBJ1-6	few	TGTGCCAGCAGCAACAGGGGGAATAATTCACCCCTCCACTTT	CASSNRGNNSPLHF
TRBD1	TRBV6-5	TRBJ1-6	.	TGTGCCAGCACCGTGGACAGGGCTGTCGGATCACCCCTCCACTTT	CASTVDRAVGSPLHF
TRBD1	TRBV4-1	TRBJ1-5	.	TGCGCCAGCAGCCAAGTGGCAGGGGGGAGCAATCAGCCCCAGCATTTT	CASSQVAGGSNQPQHF
.	TRBV2	TRBJ1-1	.	TGTGCCAGCAGTGGGAACAGGGCCACTGAAGCTTTCTTT	CASSGNRATEAFF
TRBD2	TRBV7-2	TRBJ2-3	.	TGTGCCAGCAGCCAGAGGGAACTAGCGGGAGCCCACTTCCCCGATACGCAGTATTTT	CASSQRELAGAHFPDTQYF